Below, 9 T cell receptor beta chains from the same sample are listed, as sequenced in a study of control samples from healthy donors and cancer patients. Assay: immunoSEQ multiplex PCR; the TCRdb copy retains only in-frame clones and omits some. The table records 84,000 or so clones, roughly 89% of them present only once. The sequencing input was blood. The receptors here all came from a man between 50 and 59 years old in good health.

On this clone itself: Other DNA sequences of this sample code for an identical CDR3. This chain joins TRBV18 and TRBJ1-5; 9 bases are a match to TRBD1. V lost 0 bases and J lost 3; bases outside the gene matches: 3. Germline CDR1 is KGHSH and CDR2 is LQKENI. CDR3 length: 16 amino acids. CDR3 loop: CASSPPGTGPNQPQHF. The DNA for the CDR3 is TGTGCCAGCTCACCACCTGGGACAGGGCCCAATCAGCCCCAGCATTTT.

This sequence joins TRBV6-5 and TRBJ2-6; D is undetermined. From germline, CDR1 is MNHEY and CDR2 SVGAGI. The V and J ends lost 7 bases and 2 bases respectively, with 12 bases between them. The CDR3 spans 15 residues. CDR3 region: CASKAGAAGANVLTF. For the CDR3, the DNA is TGTGCCAGCAAGGCAGGAGCAGCTGGGGCCAACGTCCTGACTTTC.

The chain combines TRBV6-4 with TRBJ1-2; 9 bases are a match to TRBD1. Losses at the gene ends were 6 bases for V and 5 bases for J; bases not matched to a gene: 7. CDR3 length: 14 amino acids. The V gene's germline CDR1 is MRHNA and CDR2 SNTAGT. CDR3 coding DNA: TGTGCCAGCAGGGTAGGACAGGGGCCATATGGCTACACCTTC. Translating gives CASRVGQGPYGYTF.

The CDR3 loop reads CASSIAASTDTQYF. In DNA, the CDR3 is TGTGCCAGTAGTATTGCGGCCTCCACAGATACGCAGTATTTT. The chain employs TRBV19 and TRBJ2-3; D is undetermined. Germline V gene lookup returns CDR1 LNHDA and CDR2 SQIVND (reference sequence). CDR3 length: 14 amino acids. The V end was cut by 3 bases, the J end by 2 bases, with 9 bases between. Supplemented by reference TRBV19 and TRBJ2-3, the full variable domain reads DGGITQSPKYLFRKEGQNVTLSCEQNLNHDAMYWYRQDPGQGLRLIYYSQIVNDFQKGDIAEGYSVSREKKESFPLTVTSAQKNPTAFYLCASSIAASTDTQYFGPGTRLTVL.

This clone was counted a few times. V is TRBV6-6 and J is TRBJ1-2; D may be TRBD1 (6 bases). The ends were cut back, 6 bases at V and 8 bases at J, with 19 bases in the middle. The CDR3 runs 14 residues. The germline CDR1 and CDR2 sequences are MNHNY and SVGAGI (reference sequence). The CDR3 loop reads CASSLQGLGRGYTF. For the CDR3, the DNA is TGTGCCAGCAGCCTACAGGGACTAGGTAGAGGCTACACCTTC.

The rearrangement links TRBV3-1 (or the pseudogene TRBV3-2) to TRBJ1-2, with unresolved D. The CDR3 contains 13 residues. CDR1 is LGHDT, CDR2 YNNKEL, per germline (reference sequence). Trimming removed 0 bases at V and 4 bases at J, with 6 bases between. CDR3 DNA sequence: TGTGCCAGCAGCCAAGATAAGACCTATGGCTACACCTTC. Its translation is CASSQDKTYGYTF.

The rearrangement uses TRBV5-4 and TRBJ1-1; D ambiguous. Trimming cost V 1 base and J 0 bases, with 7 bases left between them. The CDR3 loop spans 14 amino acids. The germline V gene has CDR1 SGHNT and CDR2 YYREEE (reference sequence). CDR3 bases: TGTGCCAGCAGCTTGCAACTTTTGAACACTGAAGCTTTCTTT. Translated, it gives CASSLQLLNTEAFF.

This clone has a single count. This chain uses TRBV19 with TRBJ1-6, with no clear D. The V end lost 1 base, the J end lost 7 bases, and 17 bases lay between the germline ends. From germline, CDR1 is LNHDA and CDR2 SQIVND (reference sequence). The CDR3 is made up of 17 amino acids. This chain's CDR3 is CASSIAGPGKGNSPLHF. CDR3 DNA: TGTGCCAGTAGTATAGCCGGTCCGGGGAAGGGAAATTCACCCCTCCACTTT.

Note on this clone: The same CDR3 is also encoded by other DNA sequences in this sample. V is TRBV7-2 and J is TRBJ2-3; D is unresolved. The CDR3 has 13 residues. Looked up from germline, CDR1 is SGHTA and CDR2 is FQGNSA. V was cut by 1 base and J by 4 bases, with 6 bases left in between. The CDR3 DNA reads TGTGCCAGCAGCTTAGTAGGGCCAGATACGCAGTATTTT. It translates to CASSLVGPDTQYF.